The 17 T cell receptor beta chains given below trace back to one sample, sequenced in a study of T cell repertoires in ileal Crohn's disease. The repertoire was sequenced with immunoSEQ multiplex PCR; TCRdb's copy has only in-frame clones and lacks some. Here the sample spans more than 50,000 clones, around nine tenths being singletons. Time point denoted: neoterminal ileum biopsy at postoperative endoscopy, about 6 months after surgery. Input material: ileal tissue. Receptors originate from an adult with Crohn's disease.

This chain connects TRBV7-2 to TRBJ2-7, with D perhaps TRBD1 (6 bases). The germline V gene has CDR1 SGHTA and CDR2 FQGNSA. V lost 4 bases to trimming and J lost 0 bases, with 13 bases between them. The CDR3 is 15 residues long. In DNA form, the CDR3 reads TGTGCCAGCAGCTCTAGACAGGTCCTCTCCTACGAGCAGTACTTC. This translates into CASSSRQVLSYEQYF.

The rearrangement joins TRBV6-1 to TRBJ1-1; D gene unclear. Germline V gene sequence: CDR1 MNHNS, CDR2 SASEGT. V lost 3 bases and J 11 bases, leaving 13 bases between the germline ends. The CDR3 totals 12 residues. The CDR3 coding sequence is TGTGCCAGCAGTGACTCTAGATTCCGGGCTTTCTTT. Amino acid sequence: CASSDSRFRAFF.

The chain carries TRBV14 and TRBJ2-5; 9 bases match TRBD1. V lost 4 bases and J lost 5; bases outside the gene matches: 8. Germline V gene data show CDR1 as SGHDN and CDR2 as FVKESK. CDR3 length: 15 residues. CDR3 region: CASSPHRGPGETQYF. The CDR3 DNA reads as TGTGCCAGCAGCCCCCACAGGGGGCCGGGGGAGACCCAGTACTTC.

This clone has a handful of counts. CDR3 nucleotides: TGCGCCAGCAGCAAACTCGGACTAGCGGGGGGGCAAGAGACCCAGTACTTC. This translates into CASSKLGLAGGQETQYF. This chain connects TRBV5-1 to TRBJ2-5; 15 bases are a match to TRBD2. The CDR3 has 17 residues. The V and J ends lost 4 bases and 2 bases, in that order; junction bases with no gene match: 6. Germline V lookup: CDR1 SGHRS, CDR2 YFSETQ.

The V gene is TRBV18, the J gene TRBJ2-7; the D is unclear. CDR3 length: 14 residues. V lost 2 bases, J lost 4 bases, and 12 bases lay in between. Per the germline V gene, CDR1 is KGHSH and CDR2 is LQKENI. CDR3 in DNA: TGTGCCAGCTCACCATTGTTACGGTTATACGAGCAGTACTTC. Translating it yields CASSPLLRLYEQYF.

CDR3 coding DNA: TGTGCCAGCAGCATCGGACAGGCAAAAGAGACCCAGTACTTC. Residues: CASSIGQAKETQYF. The J gene is TRBJ2-5, the V gene TRBV9; TRBD1 aligns across 7 bases. Germline-derived CDR1 and CDR2 are SGDLS and YYNGEE. The V segment lost 4 bases and the J segment 3 bases; nucleotides outside the gene matches: 6. The CDR3 has 14 residues.

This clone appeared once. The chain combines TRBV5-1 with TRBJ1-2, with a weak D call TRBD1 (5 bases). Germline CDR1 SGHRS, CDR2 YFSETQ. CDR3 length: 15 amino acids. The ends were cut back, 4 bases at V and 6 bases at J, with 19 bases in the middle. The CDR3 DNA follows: TGCGCCAGCAGCACGGATTTCGCGGGACGTGATGGCTACACCTTC. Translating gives CASSTDFAGRDGYTF.

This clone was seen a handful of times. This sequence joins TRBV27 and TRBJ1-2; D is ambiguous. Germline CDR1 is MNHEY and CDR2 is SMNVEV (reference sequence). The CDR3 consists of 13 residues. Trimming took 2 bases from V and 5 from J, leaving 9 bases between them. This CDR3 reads CASSLGDGYGYTF. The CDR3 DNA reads TGTGCCAGCAGTTTAGGAGATGGGTATGGCTACACCTTC.

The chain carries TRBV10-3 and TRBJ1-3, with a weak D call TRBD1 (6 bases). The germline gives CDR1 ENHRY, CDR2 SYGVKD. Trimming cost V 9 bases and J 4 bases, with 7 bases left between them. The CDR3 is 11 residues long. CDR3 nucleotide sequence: TGTGCCATAACAGGGGGAAACACCATATATTTT. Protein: CAITGGNTIYF.

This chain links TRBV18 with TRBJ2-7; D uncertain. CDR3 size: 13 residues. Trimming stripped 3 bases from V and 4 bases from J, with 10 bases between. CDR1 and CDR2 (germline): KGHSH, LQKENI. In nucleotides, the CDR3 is TGTGCCAGCTCACCCGACATGGTATACGAGCAGTACTTC. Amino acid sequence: CASSPDMVYEQYF.

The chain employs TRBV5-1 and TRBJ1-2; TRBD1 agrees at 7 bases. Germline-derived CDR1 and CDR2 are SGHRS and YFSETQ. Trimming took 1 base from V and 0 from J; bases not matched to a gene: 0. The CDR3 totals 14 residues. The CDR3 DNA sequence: TGCGCCAGCAGCTTGAGGGGGCCTAACTATGGCTACACCTTC. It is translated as CASSLRGPNYGYTF.

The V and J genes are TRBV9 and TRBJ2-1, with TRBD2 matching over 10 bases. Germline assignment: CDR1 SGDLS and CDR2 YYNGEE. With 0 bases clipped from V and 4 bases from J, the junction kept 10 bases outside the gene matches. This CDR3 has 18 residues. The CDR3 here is CASSVEPPSGSLYNEQFF. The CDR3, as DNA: TGTGCCAGCAGCGTAGAGCCTCCTAGCGGGAGCCTATACAATGAGCAGTTCTTC.

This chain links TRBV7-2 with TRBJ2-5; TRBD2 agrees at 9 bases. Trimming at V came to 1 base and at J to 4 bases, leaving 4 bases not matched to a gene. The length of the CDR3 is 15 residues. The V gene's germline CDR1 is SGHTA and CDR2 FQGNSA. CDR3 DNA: TGTGCCAGCAGCTTAGGATTAGCGGGAGTAGAGACCCAGTACTTC. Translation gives CASSLGLAGVETQYF. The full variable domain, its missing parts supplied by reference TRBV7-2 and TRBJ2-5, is GAGVSQSPSNKVTEKGKDVELRCDPISGHTALYWYRQSLGQGLEFLIYFQGNSAPDKSGLPSDRFSAERTGGSVSTLTIQRTQQEDSAVYLCASSLGLAGVETQYFGPGTRLLVL.

In DNA, the CDR3 is TGCAGCGTTGCCGAGGGCAATGAGCAGTTCTTC. As protein: CSVAEGNEQFF. This chain uses TRBV29-1 with TRBJ2-1, with D maybe TRBD2 (5 bases). CDR3 length: 11 amino acids. The V end was cut by 4 bases, the J end by 6 bases, with 7 bases between. Germline V gene lookup returns CDR1 SQVTM and CDR2 ANQGSEA.

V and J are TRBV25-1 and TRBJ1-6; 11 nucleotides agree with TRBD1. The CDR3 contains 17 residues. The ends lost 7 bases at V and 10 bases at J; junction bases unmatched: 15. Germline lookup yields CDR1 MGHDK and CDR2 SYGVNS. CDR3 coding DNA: TGTGCCAGCACATCGGTGGACAGGGGGCGCGGGGGGTCACCCCTCCACTTT. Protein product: CASTSVDRGRGGSPLHF.

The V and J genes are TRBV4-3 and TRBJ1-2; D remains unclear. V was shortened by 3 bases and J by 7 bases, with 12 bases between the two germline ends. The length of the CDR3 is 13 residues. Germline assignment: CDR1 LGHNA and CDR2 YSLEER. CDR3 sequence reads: CASSQLTAAGYTF. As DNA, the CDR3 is TGCGCCAGCAGCCAGTTGACGGCGGCTGGCTACACCTTC.

This CDR3 is CASSKNGQGNTEAFF. The CDR3 DNA follows: TGTGCCAGCAGCAAAAACGGACAGGGGAACACTGAAGCTTTCTTT. The chain combines TRBV11-2 with TRBJ1-1, with TRBD1 matching 8 bases. This CDR3 spans 15 amino acids. Per the germline V gene, CDR1 is SGHAT and CDR2 is FQNNGV. With 5 bases clipped from V and 1 base from J, the junction kept 6 bases outside the gene matches.